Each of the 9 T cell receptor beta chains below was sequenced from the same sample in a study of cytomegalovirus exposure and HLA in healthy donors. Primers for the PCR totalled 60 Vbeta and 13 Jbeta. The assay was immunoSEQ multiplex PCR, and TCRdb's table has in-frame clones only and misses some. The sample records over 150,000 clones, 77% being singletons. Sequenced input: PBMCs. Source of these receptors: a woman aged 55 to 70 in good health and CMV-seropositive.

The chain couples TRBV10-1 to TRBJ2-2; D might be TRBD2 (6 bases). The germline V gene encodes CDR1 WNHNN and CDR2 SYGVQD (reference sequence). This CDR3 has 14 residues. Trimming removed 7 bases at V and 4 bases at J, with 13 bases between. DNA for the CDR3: TGCGCCAGCACCCCCGGGAGCAGCACCGGGGAGCTGTTTTTT. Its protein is CASTPGSSTGELFF.

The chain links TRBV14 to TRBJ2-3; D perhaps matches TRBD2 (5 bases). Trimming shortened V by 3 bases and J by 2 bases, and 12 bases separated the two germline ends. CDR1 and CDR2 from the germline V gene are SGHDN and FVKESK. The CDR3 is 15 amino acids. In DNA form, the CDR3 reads TGTGCCAGCAGCCACGGGATGGGGTTCACAGATACGCAGTATTTT. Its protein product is CASSHGMGFTDTQYF.

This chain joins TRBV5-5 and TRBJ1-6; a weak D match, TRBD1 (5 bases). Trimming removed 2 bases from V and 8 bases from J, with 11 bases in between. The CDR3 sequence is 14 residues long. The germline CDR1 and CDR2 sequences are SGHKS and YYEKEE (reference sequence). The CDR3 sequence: CASSFMGGDSPLHF. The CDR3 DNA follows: TGTGCCAGCAGCTTTATGGGGGGGGATTCACCCCTCCACTTT.

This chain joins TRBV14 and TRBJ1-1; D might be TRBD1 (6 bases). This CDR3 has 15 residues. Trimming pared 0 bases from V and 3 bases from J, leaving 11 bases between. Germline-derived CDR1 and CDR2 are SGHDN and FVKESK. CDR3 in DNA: TGTGCCAGCAGCCAAGATATCGGGGGGCACACTGAAGCTTTCTTT. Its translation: CASSQDIGGHTEAFF. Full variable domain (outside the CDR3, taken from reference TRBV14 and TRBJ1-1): EAGVTQFPSHSVIEKGQTVTLRCDPISGHDNLYWYRRVMGKEIKFLLHFVKESKQDESGMPNNRFLAERTGGTYSTLKVQPAELEDSGVYFCASSQDIGGHTEAFFGQGTRLTVV.

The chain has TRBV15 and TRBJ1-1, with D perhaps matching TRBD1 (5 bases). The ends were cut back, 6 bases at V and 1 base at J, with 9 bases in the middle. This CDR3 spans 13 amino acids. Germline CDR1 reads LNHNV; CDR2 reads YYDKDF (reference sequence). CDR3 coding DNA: TGTGCCACCAGACAGGTCTCGAACACTGAAGCTTTCTTT. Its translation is CATRQVSNTEAFF.

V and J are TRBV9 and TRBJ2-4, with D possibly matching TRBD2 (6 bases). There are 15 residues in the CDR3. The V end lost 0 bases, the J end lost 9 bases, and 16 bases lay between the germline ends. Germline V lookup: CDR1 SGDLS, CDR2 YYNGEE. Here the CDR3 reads CASSVDLSGGGIQYF. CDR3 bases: TGTGCCAGCAGCGTAGACCTCAGTGGGGGAGGCATTCAGTACTTC.

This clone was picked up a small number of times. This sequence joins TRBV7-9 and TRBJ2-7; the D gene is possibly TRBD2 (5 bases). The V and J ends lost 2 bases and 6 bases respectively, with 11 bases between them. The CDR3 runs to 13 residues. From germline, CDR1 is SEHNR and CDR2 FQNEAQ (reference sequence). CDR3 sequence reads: CASSLRRVSEQYF. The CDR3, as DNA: TGTGCCAGCAGCTTAAGGCGGGTATCCGAGCAGTACTTC. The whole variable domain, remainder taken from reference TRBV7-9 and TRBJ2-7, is DTGVSQNPRHKITKRGQNVTFRCDPISEHNRLYWYRQTLGQGPEFLTYFQNEAQLEKSRLLSDRFSAERPKGSFSTLEIQRTEQGDSAMYLCASSLRRVSEQYFGPGTRLTVT.

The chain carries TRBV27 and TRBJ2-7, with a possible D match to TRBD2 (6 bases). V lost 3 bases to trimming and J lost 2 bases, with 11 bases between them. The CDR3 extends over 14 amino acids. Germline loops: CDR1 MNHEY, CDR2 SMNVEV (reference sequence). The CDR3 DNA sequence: TGTGCCAGCAGTTTCCGGACTAAGCCCTACGAGCAGTACTTC. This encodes CASSFRTKPYEQYF.

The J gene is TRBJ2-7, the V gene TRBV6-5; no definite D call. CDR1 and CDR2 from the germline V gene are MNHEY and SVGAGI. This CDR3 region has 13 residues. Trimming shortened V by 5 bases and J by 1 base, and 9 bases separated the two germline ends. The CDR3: CASSGDGSYEQYF. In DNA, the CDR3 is TGTGCCAGCAGTGGAGACGGTTCCTACGAGCAGTACTTC.